The rows below give T cell receptor beta chains drawn from one sample of a study of blood T cell repertoires in COVID-19. Repertoires were generated with immunoSEQ multiplex PCR, while TCRdb's copy carries only in-frame clones and drops some. This table has 250,000 to 300,000 clones, 90% appearing once. Sequencing was carried out using PBMCs or T cells enriched from blood (not recorded which). Receptors were obtained from a woman aged 25 to 45 who had recovered from COVID-19. Both conserved end residues are part of each CDR3. A D gene is named only where the DNA matches it firmly. Clone sizes are given selectively: once, few, many, or a class where the clone is expanded.

D	size	J	V	DNA	CDR3
NA	NA	TRBJ2-3	TRBV6-4	TGTGCCAGCAGTGACGACGGAGGGGATACGCAGTATTTT	CASSDDGGDTQYF
TRBD1	NA	TRBJ2-1	TRBV10-3	TGTGCCATCAGATCACAGGGGTCAAGTTACAATGAGCAGTTCTTC	CAIRSQGSSYNEQFF
NA	NA	TRBJ1-2	TRBV5-1	TGCGCCAGCAGCTCGCAGGGGATGGAGGGCTACACCTTC	CASSSQGMEGYTF
NA	few	TRBJ2-3	TRBV28	TGTGCCAGCAGTTTATGGACCCCGGGGTCTAGCACAGATACGCAGTATTTT	CASSLWTPGSSTDTQYF
TRBD2	NA	TRBJ2-1	TRBV24-1	TGTGCCACGCAGGGACTAGCAGTGAATGAGCAGTTCTTC	CATQGLAVNEQFF
NA	NA	TRBJ1-6	TRBV7-8	TGTGCCAGCAGCAATAACCTCGGACAGAATAATTCACCCCTCCACTTT	CASSNNLGQNNSPLHF
NA	NA	TRBJ2-7	TRBV27	TGTGCCAGCAGTTTTTCAGCGGGCCCCTACGAGCAGTACTTC	CASSFSAGPYEQYF
TRBD2	NA	TRBJ2-1	TRBV5-4	TGTGCCAGCAGCTTTGCGGGACTAGACTACAATGAGCAGTTCTTC	CASSFAGLDYNEQFF
NA	NA	TRBJ1-5	TRBV7-9	TGTGCCAGCAGCTTCGGCTTCGGCGGGGAGGATCAGCCCCAGCATTTT	CASSFGFGGEDQPQHF
NA	once	TRBJ2-7	TRBV28	TGTGCCAGCACGCAGCCCCTGGGCAGGGGTCACGAGCAGTACTTC	CASTQPLGRGHEQYF
NA	NA	TRBJ1-1	TRBV18	TGTGCCAGCTCACCATCTACAGGGCTGAACACTGAAGCTTTCTTT	CASSPSTGLNTEAFF
NA	NA	TRBJ2-5	TRBV4-2	TGTGCCAGCAGCCAGGGGATGCCCGGGGTGGGGACCCAGTACTTC	CASSQGMPGVGTQYF
TRBD1	NA	TRBJ1-4	TRBV3-1/TRBV3-2	TGTGCCAGCAGCCATGGGACAGGTGCAACTAATGAAAAACTGTTTTTT	CASSHGTGATNEKLFF
TRBD2	NA	TRBJ2-5	TRBV5-8	TGTGCCAGCAGCTTGGGGGCTAGCGGGGCCTCCTTAGAGACCCAGTACTTC	CASSLGASGASLETQYF
NA	NA	TRBJ2-7	TRBV19	TGTGCCAGTAGTATACGGGGAACCCAGGAGCAGTACTTC	CASSIRGTQEQYF
NA	NA	TRBJ2-3	TRBV15	TGTGCCACCAGCAGGGCCCGGGTGATTAGCACAGATACGCAGTATTTT	CATSRARVISTDTQYF
TRBD2	NA	TRBJ2-2	TRBV5-4	TGTGCCAGCAGCTTGATGCGGGAGGGGGACACCGGGGAGCTGTTTTTT	CASSLMREGDTGELFF
NA	NA	TRBJ2-1	TRBV20-1	TGCAGTGCTAGGAGAAATGAGCAGTTCTTC	CSARRNEQFF
NA	NA	TRBJ2-3	TRBV7-4	TGTGCCAGCAGCTTTCCGTCCCATACGCAGTATTTT	CASSFPSHTQYF
TRBD1	NA	TRBJ1-4	TRBV7-9	TGTGCCAGCAGCTTAGTATTAGGACAGGGATTTGAAAAACTGTTTTTT	CASSLVLGQGFEKLFF
TRBD1	NA	TRBJ2-1	TRBV5-4	TGTGCCAGCAGCTTTGAAGGGGGCAGGTCCAATGAGCAGTTCTTC	CASSFEGGRSNEQFF
NA	NA	TRBJ2-2	TRBV11-2	TGTGCCAGCAGCTTAGATTCCGGACACCTCACCGGGGAGCTGTTTTTT	CASSLDSGHLTGELFF
TRBD1	NA	TRBJ1-5	TRBV30	TGTGCCTGGACGGTACAGGGGGGGAATCAGCCCCAGCATTTT	CAWTVQGGNQPQHF
NA	NA	TRBJ2-3	TRBV29-1	TGCAGCGTTGAGGCCTCGGGCGGGAGCACAGATACGCAGTATTTT	CSVEASGGSTDTQYF
TRBD2	NA	TRBJ2-1	TRBV10-3	TGTGCCATCAGGGGACTAGGAAGGCAGTTCTTC	CAIRGLGRQFF
TRBD2	NA	TRBJ2-1	TRBV7-9	TGTGCCAGCAGCTTTACTAGCGGGAGGTCGGATGAGCAGTTCTTC	CASSFTSGRSDEQFF
TRBD1	NA	TRBJ1-2	TRBV5-6	TGTGCCAGCAGTTCCACGGGACAGGGCTACACCTTC	CASSSTGQGYTF
NA	NA	TRBJ2-7	TRBV10-3	TGTGCCATCATGCAGGGGTCACCTGGATACGAGCAGTACTTC	CAIMQGSPGYEQYF
NA	NA	TRBJ1-4	TRBV7-9	TGTGCCAGCAGCGAGACAGGACCTAATGAAAAACTGTTTTTT	CASSETGPNEKLFF
NA	NA	TRBJ2-5	TRBV24-1	TGTGCCACCAGTGACCCCCGGGGGGCCGGAGAGACCCAGTACTTC	CATSDPRGAGETQYF
TRBD2	NA	TRBJ2-7	TRBV28	TGTGCCAGCAGTTTTTTGGAGCGGGAGTCCCTTGAGCAGTACTTC	CASSFLERESLEQYF
TRBD1	NA	TRBJ1-6	TRBV27	TGTGCCAGCAGGAAGACAGGGGACTCACCCCTCCACTTT	CASRKTGDSPLHF
NA	NA	TRBJ2-4	TRBV12-5	TGTGCTAGTGGTGCGGAGGAGCGAGCCAAAAACATTCAGTACTTC	CASGAEERAKNIQYF
TRBD2	few	TRBJ2-5	TRBV9	TGTGCCAGCAGCCCTGGGGACTACTCCTTCTCAGAGACCCAGTACTTC	CASSPGDYSFSETQYF
TRBD1	NA	TRBJ1-3	TRBV19	TGTGCCAGCAGGGACAGGGGACCTGGAAACACCATATATTTT	CASRDRGPGNTIYF
NA	NA	TRBJ1-1	TRBV7-2	TGTGCCAGCAGCCTGGGACAACAGAACACTGAAGCTTTCTTT	CASSLGQQNTEAFF
NA	NA	TRBJ2-5	TRBV5-4	TGTGCCAGCAGCTTGGCGGAGTACCAAGAGACCCAGTACTTC	CASSLAEYQETQYF
NA	NA	TRBJ1-5	TRBV30	TGTGCCTGGAGTTACGGAGGGGTGGATCAGCCCCAGCATTTT	CAWSYGGVDQPQHF
TRBD1	NA	TRBJ1-2	TRBV9	TGTGCCAGCAGCGGACAGGGAGAGGGCTATGGCTACACCTTC	CASSGQGEGYGYTF
TRBD1	NA	TRBJ1-5	TRBV19	TGTGCCAGTAGTAGCGTCCTACAGGGGAATGGTCAGCCCCAGCATTTT	CASSSVLQGNGQPQHF
NA	NA	TRBJ1-6	TRBV4-3	TGCGCCAGCAGCAGTGGGGCGGATAATTCACCCCTCCACTTT	CASSSGADNSPLHF